A selection of T cell receptor beta chains follows, all from one sample in a study of blood T cell repertoires in COVID-19. Method: immunoSEQ multiplex PCR; TCRdb's copy keeps in-frame clones and lacks some. The sample has about 200,000 clones, more than 80% seen once. The sequenced sample was PBMCs or T cells enriched from blood (not recorded which). The receptors were gathered from a woman under 30 who had recovered from COVID-19. Each CDR3 is given with its conserved first and last residue. The D gene is left open where the match is weak. Part of the rows lack a size; the others show once, few, many or a class for expanded clones.

clone_size	v_call	d_call	j_call	cdr3_nt	cdr3_aa
.	TRBV27	.	TRBJ1-2	TGTGCCAGAATGCGAGCGGGGCGCCACTATGGCTACACCTTC	CARMRAGRHYGYTF
.	TRBV7-9	.	TRBJ1-6	TGTGCCAGCAGCTTAGTTGGAGGTCGGAACCTCCACTTT	CASSLVGGRNLHF
.	TRBV25-1	TRBD1	TRBJ2-5	TGTGCCACTAATCCCGGGACAGGTGTACAAGAGACCCAGTACTTC	CATNPGTGVQETQYF
.	TRBV21-1	.	TRBJ1-6	TGTGCCAGCAGCAAAGAGGTCCTTGGGACAGTTCCCCGCTCACCCCTCCACTTT	CASSKEVLGTVPRSPLHF
.	TRBV7-9	TRBD1	TRBJ2-6	TGTGCCAGCCACTACCTCTCAGGGGGCTCTGGGGCCAACGTCCTGACTTTC	CASHYLSGGSGANVLTF
.	TRBV28	.	TRBJ1-3	TGTGCCAGCAGACTTTCCGGAAACACCATATATTTT	CASRLSGNTIYF
.	TRBV30	TRBD1	TRBJ1-1	TGTGCCTGGAGTGTAAAAGGGACAGGGAGGGACACTGAAGCTTTCTTT	CAWSVKGTGRDTEAFF
.	TRBV28	TRBD2	TRBJ2-5	TGTGCCAGCAATCCAAGCGGGGGAGTAGGTTTGGCCCAGTACTTC	CASNPSGGVGLAQYF
.	TRBV10-1	TRBD1	TRBJ2-3	TGCGCCAGCAGTGTAGGGACAGGAGAGAGCACAGATACGCAGTATTTT	CASSVGTGESTDTQYF
.	TRBV19	TRBD1	TRBJ1-5	TGTGCCAGTAGTATCGACAGGGGCTATCAGCCCCAGCATTTT	CASSIDRGYQPQHF
.	TRBV10-2	.	TRBJ1-1	TGCGCCAGCAGTGACTTACAGAACACTGAAGCTTTCTTT	CASSDLQNTEAFF
.	TRBV7-9	TRBD1	TRBJ1-2	TGTGCCAGCAGCTCCACAGGGGGCGCCGTGAAGACCTTC	CASSSTGGAVKTF
.	TRBV6-5	.	TRBJ1-2	TGTGCCAGCAGTTACGGCAGGGCCGGCTATGGCTACACCTTC	CASSYGRAGYGYTF
.	TRBV19	TRBD2	TRBJ2-1	TGTGCCAGTAGTATCGCGGGGGGGGTCGATGAGCAGTTCTTC	CASSIAGGVDEQFF
few	TRBV7-2	TRBD1	TRBJ1-1	TGTGCCAGCAGCCCCCTTACAGGGGTCACTGAAGCTTTCTTT	CASSPLTGVTEAFF
.	TRBV6-5	TRBD1	TRBJ1-4	TGTGCCAGCAGTAGACAGGGAAATGAAAAACTGTTTTTT	CASSRQGNEKLFF
.	TRBV18	.	TRBJ1-2	TGTGCCAGCTCACCTGGGCCCAACTATGGCTACACCTTC	CASSPGPNYGYTF
.	TRBV5-6	.	TRBJ2-7	TGTGCCAGCAGCTTGCGCAGGGGTGACGAGCAGTACTTC	CASSLRRGDEQYF
.	TRBV13	.	TRBJ2-7	TGTGCCAGCAGCTTATACCAGGGTGGATTCTACGAGCAGTACTTC	CASSLYQGGFYEQYF
.	TRBV18	TRBD1	TRBJ1-2	TGTGCCAGCTCACCACCCGCGACAGGGAGGAACTATGGCTACACCTTC	CASSPPATGRNYGYTF
.	TRBV9	.	TRBJ2-7	TGTGCCAGCAGCGTAGGGGACGGGACTTCCTACGAGCAGTACTTC	CASSVGDGTSYEQYF
once	TRBV6-2/TRBV6-3	.	TRBJ1-5	TGTGCCAGCAGTTACTTAACAGGCGTCGCTCAGCCCCAGCATTTT	CASSYLTGVAQPQHF
.	TRBV5-1	TRBD2	TRBJ2-3	TGCGCCAGCAGCTCCAGCGGGAGTAGCACAGATACGCAGTATTTT	CASSSSGSSTDTQYF
.	TRBV7-2	TRBD2	TRBJ2-5	TGTGCCAGCAGCCCTCGACTAGCGGGGATGGGGTTACGAGAGACCCAGTACTTC	CASSPRLAGMGLRETQYF
.	TRBV29-1	TRBD1	TRBJ1-2	TGCAGCGAATCGGGAGGGGGCTCAATGGGGCCGTATGGCTACACCTTC	CSESGGGSMGPYGYTF
.	TRBV10-3	.	TRBJ2-7	TGTGCCATCAGTATGCTTGGGACAACCGACGAGCAGTACTTC	CAISMLGTTDEQYF
.	TRBV4-1	.	TRBJ1-3	TGCGCCAGCAGCCAAGATCGGGGGGCCGGAAACACCATATATTTT	CASSQDRGAGNTIYF
once	TRBV6-5	.	TRBJ2-7	TGTGCCTCCCTCAGGGGGGACGCCTACGAGCAGTACTTC	CASLRGDAYEQYF
.	TRBV12-3/TRBV12-4	.	TRBJ1-2	TGTGCCAGCACCCCGGACTGGAGTTATGGCTACACCTTC	CASTPDWSYGYTF
few	TRBV2	.	TRBJ2-7	TGTGCCAGCAGTGCGGGCAGGGTGGGCGAGCAGTACTTC	CASSAGRVGEQYF
.	TRBV11-3	TRBD1	TRBJ1-2	TGTGCCAGCAGCTTAGCTAGACCCCCGGACAGGGGGTCGGATGGCTACACCTTC	CASSLARPPDRGSDGYTF
.	TRBV11-3	TRBD1	TRBJ1-6	TGTGCCAGCAGCAACACTCCGGACAGGCTTAATTCACCCCTCCACTTT	CASSNTPDRLNSPLHF
once	TRBV19	.	TRBJ2-6	TGTGCCAGTAGTATCACCTGGAGGGGGCTACAATATGGGGCCAACGTCCTGACTTTC	CASSITWRGLQYGANVLTF
few	TRBV4-2	.	TRBJ1-1	TGTGCCAGCAGCCAAGATAACAGGGCCTCGAGTGAAGCTTTCTTT	CASSQDNRASSEAFF
.	TRBV12-5	.	TRBJ1-5	TGTGCTAGTGGTTTGGGACAGAATCAGCCCCAGCATTTT	CASGLGQNQPQHF
.	TRBV11-2	TRBD1	TRBJ1-1	TGTGCCAGCAGCCCCCGCCAGGGGGACACTGAAGCTTTCTTT	CASSPRQGDTEAFF
.	TRBV4-1	.	TRBJ1-4	TGCGCCAGCAGCCAACATCCAGGGGTGAATGAAAAACTGTTTTTT	CASSQHPGVNEKLFF
.	TRBV5-4	.	TRBJ1-2	TGTGCCAGCAGCCGGGTAGAGGATTATGGCTACACCTTC	CASSRVEDYGYTF
.	TRBV6-6	.	TRBJ1-1	TGTGCCAGCAAGTCTGAGCAAATGAACACTGAAGCTTTCTTT	CASKSEQMNTEAFF
once	TRBV4-2	TRBD2	TRBJ2-2	TGTGCCAGCAGCCAAACGGGGGGGAACACCGGGGAGCTGTTTTTT	CASSQTGGNTGELFF
.	TRBV10-3	.	TRBJ1-5	TGTGCCATCAGTGAAAAACGGTACGGGATAAGCAATCAGCCCCAGCATTTT	CAISEKRYGISNQPQHF
once	TRBV24-1	.	TRBJ1-1	TGTGCCACCAGTGATACAGGGTACACTGAAGCTTTCTTT	CATSDTGYTEAFF
.	TRBV11-2	.	TRBJ1-6	TGTGCCAGCAGCTTAGTACTCCGGGGGAGGCTTTCACCCCTCCACTTT	CASSLVLRGRLSPLHF
.	TRBV19	TRBD1	TRBJ2-1	TGTGCCAGTAGTATTAACGGACAGGGGTACAATGAGCAGTTCTTC	CASSINGQGYNEQFF
.	TRBV11-2	TRBD1	TRBJ2-2	TGTGCCAGCAGCTTAGCTTCAGGGGGCCACACCGGGGAGCTGTTTTTT	CASSLASGGHTGELFF
.	TRBV5-5	.	TRBJ1-1	TGTGCCAGCAGCTTCGGACAAAACACTGAAGCTTTCTTT	CASSFGQNTEAFF
.	TRBV19	TRBD1	TRBJ1-5	TGTGCCAGTAGTATATTGGGACAGGGGTCCCAGCCCCAGCATTTT	CASSILGQGSQPQHF